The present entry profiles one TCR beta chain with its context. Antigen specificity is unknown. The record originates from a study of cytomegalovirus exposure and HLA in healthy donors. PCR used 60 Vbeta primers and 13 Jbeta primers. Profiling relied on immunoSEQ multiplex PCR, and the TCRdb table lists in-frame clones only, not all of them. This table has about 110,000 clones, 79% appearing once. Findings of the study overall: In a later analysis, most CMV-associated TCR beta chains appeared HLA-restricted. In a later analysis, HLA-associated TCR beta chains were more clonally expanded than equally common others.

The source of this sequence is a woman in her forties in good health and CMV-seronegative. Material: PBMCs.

Written as DNA, the CDR3 is TGTGCCAGCTCACAGCTCCTCCCGGGACAGGGGCACGGCTACACCTTC. This gives the protein CASSQLLPGQGHGYTF. V usage is TRBV18 and J usage is TRBJ1-2, with TRBD1 matching over 10 bases. This CDR3 contains 16 residues. Looked up from germline, CDR1 is KGHSH and CDR2 is LQKENI. V trimming: 4 bases; J trimming: 8 bases; junction bases outside the gene matches: 13.